This T cell receptor beta chain came from a study of blood T cell repertoires in COVID-19. Overall study context: The cDNA or gDNA used as material had been derived from T cells, B-cell-depleted T cells, or PBMCs.

Data came from immunoSEQ multiplex PCR; TCRdb stores just in-frame clones and leaves some out. The sample gives 55,000 to 65,000 clones, approximately 83% of which show up once; around 3.8% is in the top ten. Germline V gene lookup returns CDR1 SGHTA and CDR2 FQGTGA. V lost 5 bases to trimming and J lost 4 bases, with 18 bases between them. This CDR3 contains 16 residues. The sequencing sample was made of peripheral blood. This TCR derives from an elderly woman with acute or convalescent COVID-19. The chain couples TRBV7-3 to TRBJ2-1, with D tentatively TRBD2 (6 bases). The CDR3 DNA reads TGTGCCAGCAGCCCCGCCTCGGGGGATCCGTACAATGAGCAGTTCTTC. It specifies CASSPASGDPYNEQFF.